This T cell receptor beta chain was sequenced for a study of vaccination and CD4 T cells after COVID-19. Turning to the study itself: Timing of post-vaccine sample collection was a median approximately 72 days after dose two, with a range of 14 to 241. No peptide, an HIV-1 Nef pool, or a CEFX pool was what each control culture received.

Unmatched junction bases numbered 4, after V lost 5 bases and J lost 2 bases. There are 15 residues in the CDR3. Germline assignment: CDR1 MNHNS and CDR2 SASEGT. In regard to this clonotype: The antigen is unknown.

Treatment reported: approximately nine-day PBMC culture with coronavirus spike peptide pools or control peptides (ViraFEST assay). Cultured CD4+ T-cell DNA underwent Oncomine TCR Beta short-read sequencing. CD4+ T cells were cultured, and genomic DNA was extracted from them. TCRdb re-derived calls from the PCR reads in MiXCR, one entry per CDR3 protein. This sample has about 11,000 distinct CDR3 sequences, with 45% to 75% found just once. The chain couples TRBV6-1 to TRBJ2-3; 10 bases fit TRBD2. The material sequenced was CD4+ T cells from blood, cultured in vitro. This TCR came from a human donor who had recovered from COVID-19. This CDR3 is CASSTGLAITDTQYF. The DNA of the CDR3 is TGTGCCAGCAGTACGGGACTAGCGATCACAGATACGCAGTATTTT.